The 30 T cell receptor beta chains listed next were all sequenced from one sample in a study of metastatic and nonmetastatic thyroid tumors. TCRdb called clones again from the PCR reads with MiXCR. The sample includes about 22,000 clones, less than 40% seen only once; the top ten take 20% to 25%. All patients were treatment-naive before thyroid surgery. Sequenced sample: blood. All receptors come from a male donor with papillary thyroid cancer or a benign thyroid nodule (not recorded which). Some clones in this sample may be carry-over from other donors' samples.

CDR3 DNA: TGTGCCTGGAGTGCGGGGGAAGGCAATCAGCCCCAGCATTTT. The encoded protein is CAWSAGEGNQPQHF. V gene TRBV30 combines with J gene TRBJ1-5; D perhaps matches TRBD1 (5 bases). Trimming took off 1 base at V and 2 bases at J, with 9 bases between the two ends. Germline V gene data show CDR1 as GTSNPN and CDR2 as SVGIG (reference sequence). CDR3 length: 14 amino acids.

DNA for the CDR3: TGTGCCAGCTCTAACAGCAATCAGCCCCAGCATTTT. It yields the protein CASSNSNQPQHF. The rearrangement joins TRBV18 to TRBJ1-5, with unresolved D. The CDR3 consists of 12 residues. Trimming took 6 bases from V and 1 from J, leaving 4 bases between them. Germline lookup yields CDR1 KGHSH and CDR2 LQKENI.

Notes on this clone: It may be a read error: a sequence one base away is much more abundant. The gene calls are TRBV28 and TRBJ2-3; 9 nucleotides align to TRBD2. The CDR3 loop spans 17 amino acids. Per germline, CDR1 MDHEN and CDR2 SYDVKM. The CDR3 region is CASSLLTSGQITDTQCF. CDR3 sequence (DNA): TGTGCCAGCAGCCTATTAACTAGCGGGCAAATCACAGATACGCAGTGTTTT.

This clone occurred many times. The chain has TRBV2 and TRBJ2-7; 9 bases match TRBD2. The J segment lost 2 bases and the V segment lost 8 bases, leaving 16 bases of the junction unmatched. The CDR3 is 17 amino acids. CDR1 SNHLY and CDR2 FYNNEI come from the germline V gene. The DNA of the CDR3 is TGTGCCAGCGCACCCGCCATGACTAGCGGTCCCCCCTACGAGCAGTACTTC. Its protein product is CASAPAMTSGPPYEQYF.

This clone was picked up a small number of times. The V gene is TRBV6-2 or TRBV6-3, the J gene TRBJ2-5, with 8 nucleotides matching TRBD1. Germline V gene data show CDR1 as MNHEY and CDR2 as SVGEGT. This CDR3 has 14 amino acids. Trimming at V came to 4 bases and at J to 7 bases, leaving 8 bases not matched to a gene. DNA of the CDR3: TGTGCCAGCAGTTTAGACAGGGGAGTGGGGACCCAGTACTTC. Protein product: CASSLDRGVGTQYF.

This chain connects TRBV28 to TRBJ1-1; no clear D gene. Germline V gene lookup returns CDR1 MDHEN and CDR2 SYDVKM. V dropped 4 bases and J dropped 1 base, with 16 bases sitting between them. This CDR3 has 16 residues. In nucleotides, the CDR3 is TGTGCCAGCAGTTCCTCAAGACGGAGTCCGAACACTGAAGCTTTCTTT. It encodes CASSSSRRSPNTEAFF.

This clone was found many times. This chain links TRBV6-2 or TRBV6-3 with TRBJ2-4, with TRBD1 identical over 8 bases. The CDR3 is 15 residues long. Germline trimming cut 5 bases from V and 6 bases from J; bases unmatched to any gene: 9. The germline V gene encodes CDR1 MNHEY and CDR2 SVGEGT. The CDR3 DNA follows: TGTGCCAGCAGTGGGGCAGGGGGCCGGAGAAACATTCAGTACTTC. Its protein is CASSGAGGRRNIQYF.

In this sample, this clone turned up a few times. This chain links TRBV5-4 with TRBJ2-2; 9 bases line up with TRBD2. Germline assignment: CDR1 SGHNT and CDR2 YYREEE (reference sequence). The CDR3 is 16 amino acids. The V segment lost 2 bases and the J segment 0 bases; nucleotides outside the gene matches: 2. The CDR3 nucleotides are TGTGCCAGCAGCTTCCAGCGGGGGGCGAACACCGGGGAGCTGTTTTTT. This encodes CASSFQRGANTGELFF.

This clone is deemed medium-sized. This chain joins TRBV20-1 and TRBJ2-7; tentative D call: TRBD1 (6 bases). The CDR3 contains 13 residues. The V gene's germline CDR1 is DFQATT and CDR2 SNEGSKA (reference sequence). V lost 1 base, J lost 6 bases, and 13 bases lay in between. The DNA for the CDR3 is TGCAGTGCTAGAGCACGACAGGTTTCCGAGCAGTACTTC. It translates to CSARARQVSEQYF.

The chain joins TRBV30 to TRBJ2-7; 7 nucleotides agree with TRBD1. Losses at the gene ends were 0 bases for V and 6 bases for J; bases not matched to a gene: 5. From germline, CDR1 is GTSNPN and CDR2 SVGIG (reference sequence). The CDR3 contains 13 residues. Here the CDR3 reads CAWSVAGGSEQYF. The CDR3 DNA sequence: TGTGCCTGGAGTGTGGCAGGGGGTTCCGAGCAGTACTTC.

The genes are TRBV7-2 and TRBJ1-2; D might be TRBD1 (5 bases). The CDR3 runs to 14 residues. The V end was cut by 5 bases, the J end by 8 bases, with 18 bases between. Looked up from germline, CDR1 is SGHTA and CDR2 is FQGNSA. CDR3 loop: CASSLERGLKGYTF. CDR3 in DNA: TGTGCCAGCAGCCTAGAAAGGGGTTTGAAGGGCTACACCTTC.

V is TRBV2 and J is TRBJ2-5; the match to TRBD2 covers 7 bases. The CDR3 runs 12 residues. V lost 6 bases, J lost 3 bases, and 1 base stayed unmatched. Germline CDR1 reads SNHLY; CDR2 reads FYNNEI. The CDR3 DNA reads TGTGCCAGCAGCCTAGCGGAAGAGACCCAGTACTTC. It encodes CASSLAEETQYF.

This clone is medium-sized (0.01 to 0.1%) by share. The rearrangement uses TRBV6-2 or TRBV6-3 and TRBJ2-5; TRBD2 matches 9 bases. The CDR3 extends over 18 amino acids. Unmatched junction bases numbered 8, after V lost 0 bases and J lost 0 bases. Germline CDR1 is MNHEY and CDR2 is SVGEGT. The CDR3 protein is CASSYSTKTSGHQETQYF. The CDR3 region has the DNA TGTGCCAGCAGTTACTCGACCAAAACTAGCGGGCACCAAGAGACCCAGTACTTC.

This chain joins TRBV11-2 and TRBJ1-2; D is unresolved. Germline CDR1 is SGHAT and CDR2 is FQNNGV. The germline V and J ends were trimmed by 1 base and 10 bases, with 13 bases remaining between them. CDR3 length: 13 residues. In DNA form, the CDR3 reads TGTGCCAGCAGCTTAGCCGTAAGTCAGGACTACACCTTC. Translating gives CASSLAVSQDYTF.

The rearrangement uses TRBV5-6 and TRBJ2-7, with D unclear. Trimming shortened V by 2 bases and J by 4 bases, and 4 bases separated the two germline ends. Germline CDR1 is SGHDT and CDR2 is YYEEEE. CDR3 length: 11 residues. The CDR3 loop reads CASSFEYEQYF. The CDR3 nucleotides are TGTGCCAGCAGCTTCGAGTACGAGCAGTACTTC. Drawing the rest from reference TRBV5-6 and TRBJ2-7, the complete variable domain is DAGVTQSPTHLIKTRGQQVTLRCSPKSGHDTVSWYQQALGQGPQFIFQYYEEEERQRGNFPDRFSGHQFPNYSSELNVNALLLGDSALYLCASSFEYEQYFGPGTRLTVT.

This clone was seen at least ten times. The chain combines TRBV6-1 with TRBJ2-1; a possible D gene is TRBD1 (6 bases). Per germline, CDR1 MNHNS and CDR2 SASEGT. CDR3 size: 17 residues. V gave up 3 bases and J gave up 7 bases, with 22 bases separating them. CDR3 in DNA: TGTGCCAGCAGTGATATAACCCCCACAGGGCCTAAGAATGAGCAGTTCTTC. This gives the protein CASSDITPTGPKNEQFF.

This clone was seen repeatedly, ten times or more. This chain uses TRBV13 with TRBJ2-1, with 9 bases matching TRBD2. CDR3 length equals 16 residues. V shed 4 bases, J shed 8 bases, and the junction held 12 bases outside the gene matches. The germline CDR1 and CDR2 sequences are PRHDT and FYEKMQ (reference sequence). CDR3 residues: CASSSGLAGDRYEQFF. The CDR3 bases are TGTGCCAGCAGCTCGGGATTAGCGGGGGATAGGTATGAGCAGTTCTTC. The full variable domain, with the rest looked up from reference TRBV13 and TRBJ2-1, is AAGVIQSPRHLIKEKRETATLKCYPIPRHDTVYWYQQGPGQDPQFLISFYEKMQSDKGSIPDRFSAQQFSDYHSELNMSSLELGDSALYFCASSSGLAGDRYEQFFGPGTRLTVL.

This clone came up a few times. V is TRBV2 and J is TRBJ2-7; D remains unclear. This CDR3 has 12 residues. V was clipped by 4 bases and J by 1 base, with 5 bases between them. CDR1 is SNHLY and CDR2 is FYNNEI in the germline V gene. This chain's CDR3 is CASSVQSYEQYF. CDR3 sequence (DNA): TGTGCCAGCAGTGTACAGTCCTACGAGCAGTACTTC.

Sample share makes this clone medium-sized. The chain couples TRBV28 to TRBJ1-6, with D possibly matching TRBD1 (6 bases). Germline V gives CDR1 MDHEN, CDR2 SYDVKM. The CDR3 length is 16 residues. The V and J ends lost 5 bases and 9 bases respectively, with 20 bases between them. CDR3 DNA: TGTGCCAGCAGTCCCCCCCTCGACAGGAGAGGTTCACCCCTCCACTTT. The encoded protein is CASSPPLDRRGSPLHF.

CDR3 in amino acids: CASSSDPGQTSTDTQYF. Written as DNA, the CDR3 is TGTGCCAGCAGCAGCGACCCGGGACAGACTAGCACAGATACGCAGTATTTT. The V gene is TRBV11-1, the J gene TRBJ2-3, with 7 bases that match TRBD1. Germline assignment: CDR1 SGHAT and CDR2 FQDESV (reference sequence). CDR3 length equals 17 residues. Germline trimming cut 5 bases from V and 0 bases from J; bases unmatched to any gene: 11. The complete variable domain, with remaining parts taken from reference TRBV11-1 and TRBJ2-3, reads EAEVAQSPRYKITEKSQAVAFWCDPISGHATLYWYRQILGQGPELLVQFQDESVVDDSQLPKDRFSAERLKGVDSTLKIQPAELGDSAMYLCASSSDPGQTSTDTQYFGPGTRLTVL.

The chain carries TRBV20-1 and TRBJ2-7; D may be TRBD1 or TRBD2 (5 bases each). This CDR3 contains 16 residues. From germline, CDR1 is DFQATT and CDR2 SNEGSKA (reference sequence). Trimming cost V 5 bases and J 2 bases, with 22 bases left between them. CDR3 protein: CSALTRGPTPPYEQYF. CDR3 nucleotides: TGCAGTGCTCTTACAAGGGGACCGACACCTCCCTACGAGCAGTACTTC.

The chain has TRBV28 and TRBJ2-7; possible D gene TRBD1, 6 bases. This CDR3 region has 14 residues. With 5 bases removed from V and 2 bases from J, the gap between germline ends came to 13 bases. Germline V CDR1 and CDR2: MDHEN, SYDVKM. CDR3 DNA: TGTGCCAGCAGTCCGGCCGACAGGACCTACGAGCAGTACTTC. Amino acids: CASSPADRTYEQYF. The full variable domain, rest sourced from reference TRBV28 and TRBJ2-7, is DVKVTQSSRYLVKRTGEKVFLECVQDMDHENMFWYRQDPGLGLRLIYFSYDVKMKEKGDIPEGYSVSREKKERFSLILESASTNQTSMYLCASSPADRTYEQYFGPGTRLTVT.

V usage is TRBV20-1 and J usage is TRBJ2-7; no firm D call. The CDR3 consists of 15 residues. Germline V gene lookup returns CDR1 DFQATT and CDR2 SNEGSKA (reference sequence). The V end lost 0 bases, the J end lost 2 bases, and 14 bases lay between the germline ends. The CDR3 bases are TGCAGTGCTAGAGATTTTCTGCGGAACACCTACGAGCAGTACTTC. Its protein product is CSARDFLRNTYEQYF.

The chain combines TRBV4-2 with TRBJ2-1; TRBD2 is a possible D gene (5 bases). Trimming took off 1 base at V and 10 bases at J, with 11 bases between the two ends. Germline CDR1 reads LGHNA; CDR2 reads YNFKEQ. This CDR3 contains 13 residues. CDR3 sequence reads: CASSQADSFEQFF. The CDR3 DNA sequence: TGTGCCAGCAGCCAAGCGGACTCTTTCGAGCAGTTCTTC.

This clone qualifies as medium-sized (0.01 to 0.1%). J is TRBJ2-5 and V is TRBV11-2, with 9 bases that match TRBD1. CDR3 length equals 14 residues. The trim removed 4 bases at V and 5 bases at J, leaving 5 bases unmatched. Germline CDR1 is SGHAT and CDR2 is FQNNGV. The CDR3 region has the DNA TGTGCCAGCAGCTATGACAGGGGGTGGGAGACCCAGTACTTC. Translating it yields CASSYDRGWETQYF.

The V and J genes are TRBV20-1 and TRBJ2-1; D uncertain. Trimming took off 2 bases at V and 6 bases at J, with 5 bases between the two ends. The CDR3 extends over 11 amino acids. Per germline, CDR1 DFQATT and CDR2 SNEGSKA (reference sequence). CDR3 protein: CSARHVNEQFF. The CDR3 DNA reads TGCAGTGCTAGACACGTCAATGAGCAGTTCTTC.

This clone was seen a few times. The genes are TRBV20-1 and TRBJ2-1; 8 bases map to TRBD2. V trimming: 3 bases; J trimming: 3 bases; junction bases outside the gene matches: 4. The CDR3 is made up of 14 amino acids. CDR1 and CDR2 (germline): DFQATT, SNEGSKA (reference sequence). The CDR3: CSARTSVDYNEQFF. CDR3 coding DNA: TGCAGTGCTAGGACTAGCGTCGACTACAATGAGCAGTTCTTC.

In its sample, this clone ranks as medium-sized. The V and J genes are TRBV14 and TRBJ2-3, with a weak D call TRBD1 (6 bases). The CDR3 has 16 amino acids. From germline, CDR1 is SGHDN and CDR2 FVKESK. With 0 bases removed from V and 1 base from J, the gap between germline ends came to 11 bases. The chain's CDR3 is CASSQEGGWGTDTQYF. Here the CDR3 DNA reads TGTGCCAGCAGCCAAGAAGGGGGATGGGGCACAGATACGCAGTATTTT.

The rearrangement links TRBV11-2 to TRBJ2-5; D uncertain. This CDR3 has 11 amino acids. Germline values: CDR1 SGHAT, CDR2 FQNNGV. The V and J ends lost 3 bases and 2 bases respectively, with 1 base between them. The CDR3 bases are TGTGCCAGCAGCTTGCAAGAGACCCAGTACTTC. This codes for CASSLQETQYF.

This clone was recorded many times. This chain uses TRBV7-9 with TRBJ1-1; no clear D gene. Looked up from germline, CDR1 is SEHNR and CDR2 is FQNEAQ (reference sequence). The V and J ends lost 2 bases and 3 bases respectively, with 7 bases between them. This CDR3 comprises 13 residues. The CDR3 protein is CASSLQEYTEAFF. As DNA, the CDR3 is TGTGCCAGCAGCTTACAGGAATACACTGAAGCTTTCTTT.